Detailed here is one TCR beta chain. Antigen: not known. The record originates from a study of blood T cells in healthy people across ages. General observations from the study: Long-lived donors had more naive CD4+ cells and higher diversity than aged donors.

This CDR3 spans 14 amino acids. V gave up 5 bases and J gave up 7 bases; unmatched junction bases: 7. Germline-derived CDR1 and CDR2 are MDHEN and SYDVKM. Total RNA amounts of at least 5.5 micrograms were extracted per sample. Together with a sample-barcoded 5' primer, a J-beta primer mix was included in a second PCR lasting about 7 to 12 cycles. TCRdb reanalysed the 5' RACE reads using MiXCR and keeps one entry per CDR3 protein. The sample carries about 670,000 distinct CDR3 sequences, around 41% recorded once. V gene TRBV28 combines with J gene TRBJ2-2, with 7 nucleotides matching TRBD2. The clonotype comes from a man at least 80 years old in good health. The sample consisted of blood. The CDR3 DNA sequence: TGTGCCAGCAGTGTGAGCGGGATGGACGGGGAGCTGTTTTTT. Translated, it gives CASSVSGMDGELFF.